This T cell receptor (beta chain) originates from a study of untreated major depressive disorder listed by TCRdb under 2018. Turning to the overall study: In this cross-sectional case-control comparison, antidepressant-free major depressive disorder patients and individually matched non-depressed controls were compared on T cell phenotype and TCR repertoire.

The Qiagen DNeasy Blood and Tissue Kit was used to extract total genomic DNA from the purified CD4+ T cells. The TCRbeta CDR3 region, defined according to IMGT, was amplified and sequenced using immunoSEQ immunosequencing protocols. Turning to the authors' computational methods: Preprocessing of raw sequence data for PCR and sequencing error correction was performed by the immunoSEQ service. The sequence data were imported into the immunoSEQ Analyzer and were further analyzed using VDJtools v1.0.7. The paired Wilcoxon signed-rank test was used to test for differences between patients and controls. In its TCRdb copy, this immuneACCESS table keeps in-frame sequences only and misses some clones. Where compared with another copy, unresolved V genes explain less than half of these, and the others have no known cause. V and J calls plus clone size are reproduced from that table; the DNA served to infer D and trimming. In this sample the table shows tens of thousands of clones, over 80% of which occur a single time. The ten largest clones capture 0.31% of the sample.

The paper as a whole reports these results and caveats: For the sequencing comparisons, one-tailed planned tests were applied to only three preselected Vbeta families. Because of strict matching and exclusion criteria, the study sample was comparatively small, which limits how generalizable the findings are.

A remark on this clone: It lacks a known antigen. No qualities accompany the bases; no much larger clone lies one base away.

Each depressed patient was matched pairwise with a non-depressed control on sex, age, current smoking status and body mass index. European descent was reported for all participants. Controls scored 5 or less on the Quick Inventory of Depressive Symptoms-Self Report and had no mood disorder, either currently or at any point in their lifetime. All participants were excluded for major medical conditions, Axis I/II comorbidities, regular medication or illicit drug use, or drinking over 100 g alcohol weekly. Approximately 29 ml of peripheral blood was collected into EDTA tubes from each participant. Using the BD IMag Human CD4 T Lymphocyte Enrichment Set, CD4+ T cells were purified from thawed PBMCs via magnetic negative selection. The CD4+ enrichment method typically yielded around 95% purity as confirmed by flow cytometry. A subgroup of a few case-control pairs, chosen blind to chemokine receptor expression and flow-cytometric repertoire skewing results, underwent TCRbeta sequencing. All blood samples were collected in the morning at 8:00 a.m., and PBMCs were isolated by Ficoll-Hypaque gradient centrifugation. PBMCs were cryopreserved by gradual cooling to -80 degrees C and were kept in liquid nitrogen until assay.

Source material: CD4+ T cells from PBMCs. The TCR comes from a man aged 30 to 39 in good health.

The DNA sequence is given as TGTGCCAGCAGCTTAGAGGTCAGGGAGGCCAAAAACATTCAGTACTTC. Its amino acids are CASSLEVREAKNIQYF. The rearranged segments are TRBV7-2 and TRBJ2-4; the D region may be TRBD1 or TRBD2, each matching 5 bases equally. Its CDR3 holds 16 amino acids, cysteine through phenylalanine. Only the CDR3 region is kept as DNA, spanning 48 bases read in frame from base 1. V is reduced by 1 base and J by 1 base, leaving a spacing of 11 bases between them. From the germline V gene, CDR1 is SGHTA and CDR2 is FQGNSA.